This paragraph reports one TCR beta chain. This entry comes from a study of blood T cell repertoires in COVID-19. Background on the study: T cells, B-cell-depleted T cells, or PBMCs provided the cDNA or gDNA that served as material.

The trim removed 6 bases at V and 2 bases at J, leaving 7 bases unmatched. Germline assignment: CDR1 KGHSH and CDR2 LQKENI. This CDR3 spans 15 amino acids. Patients in Seattle were enrolled during active infection, then followed longitudinally. Assay used: immunoSEQ multiplex PCR; TCRdb lists only in-frame clones, some missing. The table records some 180,000 clones, about four fifths of them present only once. The J gene is TRBJ1-3, the V gene TRBV18, with 7 bases aligning to TRBD1. Sequenced input: peripheral blood. The source is a woman at least 80 years old with COVID-19, enrolled during active disease. CDR3 residues: CASSPGQTAGNTIYF. CDR3 in DNA: TGTGCCAGCTCCCCGGGACAGACAGCTGGAAACACCATATATTTT.